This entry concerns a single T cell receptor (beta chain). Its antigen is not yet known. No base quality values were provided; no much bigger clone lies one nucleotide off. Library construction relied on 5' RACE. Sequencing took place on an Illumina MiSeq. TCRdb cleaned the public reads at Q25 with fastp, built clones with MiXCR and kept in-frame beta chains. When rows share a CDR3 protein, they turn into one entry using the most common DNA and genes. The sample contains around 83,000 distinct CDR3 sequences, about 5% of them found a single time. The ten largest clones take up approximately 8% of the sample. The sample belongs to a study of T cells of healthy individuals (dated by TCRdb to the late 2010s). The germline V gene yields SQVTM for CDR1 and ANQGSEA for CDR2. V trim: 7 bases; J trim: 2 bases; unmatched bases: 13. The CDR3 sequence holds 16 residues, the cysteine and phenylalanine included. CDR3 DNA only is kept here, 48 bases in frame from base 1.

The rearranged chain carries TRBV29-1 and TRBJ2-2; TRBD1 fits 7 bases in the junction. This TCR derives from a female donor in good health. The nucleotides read TGCAGCGGATATAACTTGGGACAGCGAAACACCGGGGAGCTGTTTTTT. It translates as CSGYNLGQRNTGELFF.